This T cell receptor beta chain was documented in a study of blood T cell repertoires in COVID-19. The V and J ends lost 3 bases and 0 bases respectively, with 8 bases between them. The CDR3 sequence is 13 residues long. Germline CDR1 and CDR2: DFQATT and SNEGSKA (reference sequence). As processed by the authors: The authors estimated nucleated cell counts from reference gene primer amplification. Clones were read by immunoSEQ multiplex PCR, and TCRdb kept only the in-frame ones, dropping some. V and J calls and clone size follow that table, whereas D and trimming were derived from the DNA. The sample contains about 83,000 clones, around nine tenths of which appear only once.

This chain links TRBV20-1 with TRBJ1-1; D perhaps matches TRBD1 (5 bases). The sequencing input was peripheral blood. This receptor was obtained from a man at least 80 years old with active or convalescent COVID-19. Written as DNA, the CDR3 is TGCAGTGCTAGTACAGGCCTGAACACTGAAGCTTTCTTT. This gives the protein CSASTGLNTEAFF.